One and the same sample provided the 32 T cell receptor beta chains below, sequenced in a study of tumor and adjacent non-tumor tissue in lung cancer. No cell sorting was done before RNA was extracted from the tissue. Three rounds of nested PCR, following a modified ARM-PCR protocol, produced the TCRbeta library. TCRdb processed the multiplex PCR reads anew with MiXCR; each CDR3 protein has one entry. The sample has 95,000 to 150,000 distinct CDR3 sequences; 66% are singletons. The sequencing input was lung tumor tissue. These TCRs come from a man younger than 45 with non-small cell lung cancer.

This clonotype was detected once. A read error may account for a junction end that differs from germline. The chain carries TRBV20-1 and TRBJ2-3; TRBD1 might be the D (6 bases). This CDR3 comprises 14 residues. CDR1 is DFQATT, CDR2 SNEGSKA, per germline (reference sequence). The CDR3 DNA is TGCAGTGCAAATGCGAGGGGGAACACAGATACACAGTATTTT. It codes for CSANARGNTDTQYF.

This chain joins TRBV5-1 and TRBJ1-1; D is uncertain. Trimming pared 2 bases from V and 6 bases from J, leaving 11 bases between. The germline V gene has CDR1 SGHRS and CDR2 YFSETQ. The CDR3 loop spans 13 amino acids. This chain's CDR3 is CASSFEVRSEAFF. The DNA of the CDR3 is TGCGCCAGCAGCTTCGAGGTACGGTCTGAAGCTTTCTTT. Full variable domain (rest looked up from reference TRBV5-1 and TRBJ1-1): KAGVTQTPRYLIKTRGQQVTLSCSPISGHRSVSWYQQTPGQGLQFLFEYFSETQRNKGNFPGRFSGRQFSNSRSEMNVSTLELGDSALYLCASSFEVRSEAFFGQGTRLTVV.

With respect to this clonotype: This sequence may be a read error, since a much larger clone differs from it by one base. J is TRBJ1-1 and V is TRBV29-1; a possible D gene is TRBD1 (6 bases). The CDR3 sequence is 13 residues long. Trimming shortened V by 6 bases and J by 3 bases, and 14 bases separated the two germline ends. Germline V gene lookup returns CDR1 SQVTM and CDR2 ANQGSEA. The CDR3: CSVRDTFDTEAFF. The CDR3, as DNA: TGCAGCGTCAGGGACACCTTCGACACTGAAGCTTTCTTT.

In its sample, this clonotype was seen many times. The genes are TRBV20-1 and TRBJ2-1, with TRBD2 matching 11 bases. The ends lost 5 bases at V and 2 bases at J; junction bases unmatched: 8. Germline V CDR1 and CDR2: DFQATT, SNEGSKA (reference sequence). The CDR3 loop spans 16 amino acids. The CDR3 coding sequence is TGCAGTGCTCAGACTAGCGGGAAAAGGACCTACAATGAGCAGTTCTTC. The encoded protein is CSAQTSGKRTYNEQFF.

The chain couples TRBV5-1 to TRBJ1-2, with 11 bases aligning to TRBD1. This CDR3 comprises 15 residues. Trimming cost V 4 bases and J 7 bases; bases outside gene matches: 9. Germline V gene data show CDR1 as SGHRS and CDR2 as YFSETQ. Here the CDR3 DNA reads TGCGCCAGCAGCACGGAACCCGGGACAGGGGGTGGCTACACCTTC. Protein: CASSTEPGTGGGYTF.

CDR3 in DNA: TGTGCCAGCAGTTATCTAGGTCAGCCCCAGTATTTT. Protein: CASSYLGQPQYF. The J gene is TRBJ1-5, the V gene TRBV12-3 or TRBV12-4; D gene ambiguous. The DNA end lines up better with TRBJ2-3; the J call may be wrong. This CDR3 has 12 residues.

As for this clonotype: This may be a read error, as it is one base from a much larger clone. The chain links TRBV7-8 to TRBJ2-7; possibly TRBD1 for D (6 bases). Trimming pared 5 bases from V and 4 bases from J, leaving 21 bases between. The CDR3 runs to 16 residues. Per the germline V gene, CDR1 is SGHVS and CDR2 is FQNEAQ. The CDR3 protein is CASSKDSHGSQYEQYF. CDR3 sequence (DNA): TGTGCCAGCAGCAAGGACAGTCATGGGTCTCAATACGAGCAGTACTTC.

This clonotype came up many times. This rearrangement joins TRBV6-2 or TRBV6-3 to TRBJ2-1; TRBD2 agrees at 11 bases. Trimming took 8 bases from V and 8 from J; bases not matched to a gene: 8. Germline V gene data show CDR1 as MNHEY and CDR2 as SVGEGT. This CDR3 comprises 14 residues. The CDR3 spells CASVSGGAKDEQFF. CDR3 nucleotides: TGTGCCAGCGTTAGCGGGGGGGCCAAGGATGAGCAGTTCTTC.

The chain uses TRBV7-9 and TRBJ1-1; a possible D gene is TRBD1 (5 bases). Germline loops: CDR1 SEHNR, CDR2 FQNEAQ (reference sequence). CDR3 length: 12 amino acids. Trimming removed 5 bases at V and 10 bases at J, with 14 bases between. The CDR3 DNA is TGTGCCAGCAGCCCCATGAGTAGGGGAGCTTTCTTT. Its protein is CASSPMSRGAFF.

This clonotype was recorded once. This clone may be a read error of a much larger clone one base away. No conserved phenylalanine or tryptophan is present at the end of the CDR3, so a read error is the likely explanation. This chain links TRBV6-1 with TRBJ1-5; tentatively, D is TRBD1 (6 bases). The CDR3 sequence is 14 residues long. Trimming took off 3 bases at V and 6 bases at J, with 12 bases between the two ends. Germline values: CDR1 MNHNS, CDR2 SASEGT. CDR3 in DNA: TGTGCCAGCAGTGATTGGGGGGCGGGTCAGCCCCAGCATTCT. Translation: CASSDWGAGQPQHS.

By its share, this clonotype is medium-sized. The chain joins TRBV11-2 to TRBJ1-1, with D maybe TRBD1 (5 bases). Trimming took off 7 bases at V and 1 base at J, with 22 bases between the two ends. Looked up from germline, CDR1 is SGHAT and CDR2 is FQNNGV. The CDR3 loop spans 17 amino acids. The CDR3 coding sequence is TGTGCCAGCACCCACGGGAGGACAATATTGACGAACACTGAAGCTTTCTTT. Translating gives CASTHGRTILTNTEAFF.

This clonotype occurred once. A read error is possible here, since a much larger clone lies one base away. The CDR3 DNA is TGCAGTGCCGGTAGGAGGGGACGCCGTTTCCAGTACTTC. It translates to CSAGRRGRRFQYF. V gene TRBV20-1 combines with J gene TRBJ2-5, with D tentatively TRBD2 (6 bases). Germline values: CDR1 DFQATT, CDR2 SNEGSKA (reference sequence). The CDR3 covers 13 residues. The V and J ends lost 6 bases and 10 bases respectively, with 21 bases between them.

Turning to this clonotype: The junction does not match germline at one end; this may be a read error. The genes are TRBV11-2 and TRBJ2-2; unclear D gene. From germline, CDR1 is SGHAT and CDR2 FQNNGV. The CDR3 spans 12 residues. In nucleotides, the CDR3 is TGTGCCAACAGCTCCATGTCCGGGGAGCTGTTTTTT. Protein sequence: CANSSMSGELFF.

As to this clonotype: Given a much more abundant clone one base away, this may be a read error. The final CDR3 position lacks the conserved phenylalanine or tryptophan, pointing to a likely read error. The chain couples TRBV12-3 or TRBV12-4 to TRBJ2-5, with a possible D match to TRBD2 (5 bases). The length of the CDR3 is 13 residues. Trimming cost V 6 bases and J 6 bases, with 14 bases left between them. DNA for the CDR3: TGTGCCAGCAGACCCCCGGGGAGACAGACCCAGTACTTA. Translating it yields CASRPPGRQTQYL.

Remarks on this clonotype: A much larger clone differs from this one at a single base, so this may be a read error. The CDR3 sequence is CSVPLAGGGEIQYF. CDR3 DNA: TGCAGCGTCCCCCTTGCTGGGGGGGGAGAGATCCAGTACTTC. The rearrangement uses TRBV29-1 and TRBJ2-5; 7 nucleotides align to TRBD2. The CDR3 consists of 14 residues. Germline V gene data show CDR1 as SQVTM and CDR2 as ANQGSEA.

The chain employs TRBV20-1 and TRBJ2-3, with 7 bases fitting TRBD2. CDR3 length: 18 residues. The germline V gene encodes CDR1 DFQATT and CDR2 SNEGSKA (reference sequence). With 6 bases clipped from V and 1 base from J, the junction kept 19 bases outside the gene matches. The CDR3 is CSAPGLSGGFKGTDTQYF. The CDR3 DNA sequence: TGCAGTGCCCCAGGACTATCGGGAGGATTTAAGGGCACAGATACGCAGTATTTT.

A remark on this clonotype: A junction boundary mismatches the germline segment, possibly from a read error. The gene calls are TRBV20-1 and TRBJ2-5, with D perhaps TRBD2 (7 bases). The CDR3 sequence is 15 residues long. Germline lookup yields CDR1 DFQATT and CDR2 SNEGSKA (reference sequence). The CDR3 nucleotides read TGCAGTGTTAGAGATCCGCGGGGGCCCTCCGGGGCCCAGTGCTTC. This sequence encodes CSVRDPRGPSGAQCF.

A word on this clonotype: A read error may explain this, as a much larger clone is one base away. The gene calls are TRBV4-1 and TRBJ2-1; 9 bases fit TRBD2. This CDR3 contains 18 residues. From germline, CDR1 is MGHRA and CDR2 YSYEKL. DNA for the CDR3: TGCGCCAGCAGCCAAGATATTAGGAGCGGGGGGAGAAACAATGAGCACTTCTTC. Its protein product is CASSQDIRSGGRNNEHFF.

This clonotype was observed many times. The V and J genes are TRBV20-1 and TRBJ2-5; 10 nucleotides match TRBD2. The germline V gene encodes CDR1 DFQATT and CDR2 SNEGSKA (reference sequence). V gave up 6 bases and J gave up 4 bases; unmatched junction bases: 8. This CDR3 has 14 amino acids. The CDR3 DNA reads TGCAGTGCCGAGGGGCCTAGCGGGAGAGAGACCCAGTACTTC. Protein: CSAEGPSGRETQYF.

The rearrangement joins TRBV20-1 to TRBJ2-4; D remains unclear. V gave up 0 bases and J gave up 12 bases, with 12 bases separating them. The CDR3 spans 12 residues. Per germline, CDR1 DFQATT and CDR2 SNEGSKA (reference sequence). CDR3 sequence reads: CSARDFVVDQYF. The CDR3 coding sequence is TGCAGTGCTAGAGATTTTGTCGTGGATCAGTACTTC.

Of note for this clonotype: The junction does not match germline at one end; this may be a read error. J is TRBJ1-1 and V is TRBV4-1, with 10 bases fitting TRBD1. The CDR3 length is 16 residues. In germline, CDR1 is MGHRA, CDR2 YSYEKL. The CDR3 is CASSQYPGQGNRGALF. The CDR3 DNA reads as TGCGCCAGCAGCCAGTACCCGGGACAGGGGAATAGGGGAGCTCTCTTT.

This clonotype was seen more than once but under ten times. One base away lies a much larger clone, so this may be a sequencing read error. The chain is built from TRBV12-3 or TRBV12-4 and TRBJ2-3; no definite D call. The CDR3 runs 17 residues. Trimming left V 10 bases short and J 0 bases short, with 23 bases between. The CDR3 region is CAITAWGLGPSTDTQYF. The DNA of the CDR3 is TGTGCCATTACCGCCTGGGGTTTAGGGCCTAGCACAGATACGCAGTATTTT.

Concerning this clonotype: Since a much larger clone is just one base distant, this may be a read error. Because the CDR3 is missing its conserved closing phenylalanine or tryptophan, this is likely a read error. The chain uses TRBV4-2 and TRBJ2-3, with TRBD2 identical over 9 bases. The CDR3 sequence is 17 residues long. J gave up 3 bases and V 0 bases, and 7 bases lay outside the gene matches. The germline gives CDR1 LGHNA, CDR2 YNFKEQ. CDR3: CASSQEAAGGGTDTQYS. In nucleotides, the CDR3 is TGTGCCAGCAGCCAAGAAGCAGCGGGAGGTGGGACAGATACGCAGTATTCT.

This clonotype showed up just a few times. The chain couples TRBV10-3 to TRBJ1-1, with D maybe TRBD1 (6 bases). Germline CDR1 is ENHRY and CDR2 is SYGVKD. V was pared by 5 bases and J by 5 bases, with 15 bases between. This CDR3 has 14 amino acids. CDR3 DNA sequence: TGTGCCATCAGTCTTCCAGGGGAGGGAACTGAAGCTTTCTTT. It yields the protein CAISLPGEGTEAFF.

As for this clonotype: A junction boundary mismatches the germline segment, possibly from a read error. This chain connects TRBV20-1 to TRBJ2-1; 8 bases map to TRBD2. CDR1 is DFQATT and CDR2 is SNEGSKA in the germline V gene (reference sequence). CDR3 length equals 15 residues. This CDR3 reads CSASLRGGLADEQLF. CDR3 coding DNA: TGCAGTGCCTCACTCCGGGGGGGCCTTGCCGATGAGCAGCTCTTC.

The chain has TRBV6-2 or TRBV6-3 and TRBJ2-7; D gene ambiguous. V was cut by 9 bases and J by 12 bases, with 15 bases left in between. The CDR3 has 10 residues. The germline V gene has CDR1 MNHEY and CDR2 SVGEGT. In DNA form, the CDR3 reads TGTGCCAGTCGGCGATACCAGCGGTACTTC. Amino acids: CASRRYQRYF.

Details on this clonotype: Its ends do not fully match the called genes, so a read error is possible. J is TRBJ2-7 and V is TRBV20-1; D is perhaps TRBD2 (5 bases). This CDR3 has 14 amino acids. Germline V gives CDR1 DFQATT, CDR2 SNEGSKA (reference sequence). CDR3 in amino acids: CRARQVGSSCEQYF. DNA for the CDR3: TGCAGAGCGCGTCAGGTGGGGAGCTCCTGCGAGCAGTACTTC.

Note on this clonotype: Being one base from a much bigger clone, this may be a read error. The rearrangement links TRBV5-4 to TRBJ1-2; perhaps TRBD1 as D (5 bases). The CDR3 runs 13 residues. Germline loops: CDR1 SGHNT, CDR2 YYREEE (reference sequence). Deletions cut 5 bases from V and 4 bases from J, with 12 bases between. The CDR3 reads CASRADGGYGYTF. The CDR3 nucleotides are TGTGCCAGCAGAGCGGACGGGGGCTATGGCTACACCTTC.

With respect to this clonotype: The junction departs from the called germline gene at one end, perhaps through a read error. V gene TRBV12-3 or TRBV12-4 combines with J gene TRBJ2-3; 10 bases map to TRBD1. The CDR3 runs 17 residues. CDR3 sequence: CAISSPGTGAFTDTQYF. Written as DNA, the CDR3 is TGTGCCATCAGTTCTCCTGGGACAGGGGCCTTCACAGATACGCAGTATTTT.

On this clonotype itself: This may be a read error: a much more frequent sequence differs by one nucleotide. This chain uses TRBV6-1 with TRBJ2-7; TRBD1 aligns across 7 bases. This CDR3 contains 14 residues. Germline V gene data show CDR1 as MNHNS and CDR2 as SASEGT. The CDR3 here is CAIGGGQVSYEKYF. The CDR3 DNA sequence: TGTGCCATAGGAGGTGGACAGGTATCCTACGAGAAGTACTTC.

This clonotype turned up a few times. In DNA, the CDR3 is TGTGCCACCACAGGGACAGGGGGAAACAATGAGCAGTTCTTC. Residues: CATTGTGGNNEQFF. The rearrangement links TRBV24-1 to TRBJ2-1; 11 bases agree with TRBD1. The CDR3 loop spans 14 amino acids. V was pared by 8 bases and J by 5 bases, with 4 bases of the junction left unmatched. The V gene's germline CDR1 is KGHDR and CDR2 SFDVKD.

Concerning this clonotype: Compared with germline, one end of the junction differs, possibly owing to a read error. The chain recombines TRBV24-1 with TRBJ2-2; perhaps D is TRBD1 or TRBD2 (5 bases each). This CDR3 is built from 12 residues. The germline CDR1 and CDR2 sequences are KGHDR and SFDVKD. The CDR3 sequence is CATSENTRELFF. CDR3 DNA: TGTGCCACCAGCGAGAACACCAGGGAGTTGTTTTTT.